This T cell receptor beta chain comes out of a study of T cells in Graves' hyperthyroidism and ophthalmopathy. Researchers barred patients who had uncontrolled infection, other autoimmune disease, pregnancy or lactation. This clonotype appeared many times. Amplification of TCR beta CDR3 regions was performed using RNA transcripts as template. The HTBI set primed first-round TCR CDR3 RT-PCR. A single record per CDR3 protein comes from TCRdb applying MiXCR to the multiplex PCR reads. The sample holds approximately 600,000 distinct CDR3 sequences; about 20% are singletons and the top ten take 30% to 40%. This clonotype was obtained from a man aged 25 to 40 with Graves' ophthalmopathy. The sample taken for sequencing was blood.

CDR3 sequence: CASSSIRSSGYEQYF. The CDR3 region has the DNA TGTGCCAGCAGCAGCATCCGTTCTAGCGGATACGAGCAGTACTTC. The genes are TRBV11-2 and TRBJ2-7; 7 bases are a match to TRBD2. The CDR3 contains 15 residues. Germline V CDR1 and CDR2: SGHAT, FQNNGV. V gave up 5 bases and J gave up 4 bases; unmatched junction bases: 11.